These 29 T cell receptor beta chains were all obtained from the same sample, sequenced in a study of blood T cell repertoires in COVID-19. The method was immunoSEQ multiplex PCR; TCRdb's version includes in-frame clones alone and lacks a portion of them. The repertoire holds some 530,000 clones, with over 75% as singletons. The sequenced sample consisted of peripheral blood. These TCRs come from a human donor in a cohort sampled during active COVID-19.

This rearrangement joins TRBV28 to TRBJ1-5; the match to TRBD1 covers 8 bases. Trimming took 10 bases from V and 7 from J; bases not matched to a gene: 9. CDR1 and CDR2 (germline): MDHEN, SYDVKM. The CDR3 contains 13 residues. CDR3 residues: CAITGGIRQPQHF. CDR3 nucleotides: TGTGCCATCACAGGGGGGATTAGGCAGCCCCAGCATTTT.

V gene TRBV19 combines with J gene TRBJ2-6; 7 bases line up with TRBD2. The CDR3 sequence is 21 residues long. V was pared by 5 bases and J by 2 bases, with 21 bases of the junction left unmatched. In germline, CDR1 is LNHDA, CDR2 SQIVND (reference sequence). The CDR3 bases are TGTGCCAGTAGTCAGGGTTCGTTCTTTTCGGGGGAGGGAACTGGGGCCAACGTCCTGACTTTC. It specifies CASSQGSFFSGEGTGANVLTF.

This clone occurred a few times. The chain joins TRBV6-6 to TRBJ1-5; D gene uncertain. The CDR3 has 11 residues. Trimming removed 6 bases from V and 5 bases from J, with 5 bases in between. Germline loops: CDR1 MNHNY, CDR2 SVGAGI (reference sequence). The CDR3 loop reads CASRRDQPQHF. The DNA for the CDR3 is TGTGCCAGCAGGAGAGATCAGCCCCAGCATTTT.

This clone showed up just a few times. The J gene is TRBJ1-5, the V gene TRBV2, with 8 bases aligning to TRBD1. The CDR3 loop spans 14 amino acids. The junction had 7 bases not matched to a gene; V was cut back by 6 bases and J by 6 bases. Germline loops: CDR1 SNHLY, CDR2 FYNNEI. The CDR3 region has the DNA TGTGCCAGCAGAACAGGACAGGGACGTCAGCCCCAGCATTTT. It encodes CASRTGQGRQPQHF.

This clone was seen just once. The gene calls are TRBV7-2 and TRBJ1-5; 10 positions match TRBD1. The CDR3 sequence is 17 residues long. Trimming removed 5 bases from V and 6 bases from J; junction bases left unmatched: 13. In germline, CDR1 is SGHTA, CDR2 FQGNSA. The CDR3 sequence is CASSDDRDRGWIQPQHF. The CDR3 coding sequence is TGTGCCAGCAGCGACGACCGGGACAGGGGCTGGATTCAGCCCCAGCATTTT.

This clone was counted a few times. The V call is TRBV18, the J call TRBJ1-6; TRBD1 aligns across 7 bases. The V gene end was trimmed by 6 bases and the J gene end by 5 bases; junction bases not matched to a gene: 22. In germline, CDR1 is KGHSH, CDR2 LQKENI. This CDR3 region has 20 residues. DNA of the CDR3: TGTGCCAGCTCGCCTACCGACAGGGCGCGCCGGGGTGTCCATAATTCACCCCTCCACTTT. This codes for CASSPTDRARRGVHNSPLHF.

This chain uses TRBV10-3 with TRBJ2-2; TRBD1 matches 12 bases. The CDR3 spans 15 residues. Germline V gene data show CDR1 as ENHRY and CDR2 as SYGVKD. V was pared by 8 bases and J by 2 bases, with 3 bases of the junction left unmatched. The CDR3 loop reads CAIGGTGGNTGELFF. In DNA form, the CDR3 reads TGTGCCATCGGAGGGACAGGGGGCAACACCGGGGAGCTGTTTTTT.

The CDR3 DNA sequence: TGCGCCAGCAGCTTAACCGGGACTTTACCCAATGAAAAACTGTTTTTT. It codes for CASSLTGTLPNEKLFF. This chain uses TRBV5-1 with TRBJ1-4; the D gene is possibly TRBD1 (5 bases). The CDR3 length is 16 residues. Trimming took off 2 bases at V and 5 bases at J, with 16 bases between the two ends. The germline CDR1 and CDR2 sequences are SGHRS and YFSETQ.

This clone was picked up a small number of times. This sequence joins TRBV27 and TRBJ2-7, with 10 bases matching TRBD2. Germline V gene sequence: CDR1 MNHEY, CDR2 SMNVEV (reference sequence). The V gene end was trimmed by 7 bases and the J gene end by 1 base; junction bases not matched to a gene: 4. The CDR3 is made up of 14 amino acids. In nucleotides, the CDR3 is TGTGCCAGCATGCCTAGCGGGAGTTCCTACGAGCAGTACTTC. Residues: CASMPSGSSYEQYF.

J is TRBJ2-1 and V is TRBV6-5, with 7 bases lining up with TRBD1. Germline trimming cut 4 bases from V and 8 bases from J; bases unmatched to any gene: 8. Germline V gene sequence: CDR1 MNHEY, CDR2 SVGAGI. The CDR3 length is 14 residues. CDR3 DNA sequence: TGTGCCAGCAGTTTGGCAGGGGGTAAGGATGAGCAGTTCTTC. It is translated as CASSLAGGKDEQFF.

This clone was counted between two and nine times. The V gene is TRBV6-7, the J gene TRBJ2-7; tentative D call: TRBD2 (7 bases). TRBV6-7 is recorded as an ORF, its role being uncertain. This CDR3 region has 17 residues. The V gene lost 8 bases and the J gene lost 0 bases, with 23 bases spanning the gap. In DNA form, the CDR3 reads TGTGCCAGCGGCCCACCCATGGGGGGGGCGAGCTCCTACGAGCAGTACTTC. This gives the protein CASGPPMGGASSYEQYF.

CDR3 protein: CASSPRSGTRNTGELFF. CDR3 sequence (DNA): TGTGCCAGCAGCCCACGTTCTGGGACTCGGAACACCGGGGAGCTGTTTTTT. The chain employs TRBV7-9 and TRBJ2-2; weak D call: TRBD2 (6 bases). Looked up from germline, CDR1 is SEHNR and CDR2 is FQNEAQ (reference sequence). V lost 5 bases and J lost 1, with 17 bases in between. This CDR3 spans 17 amino acids.

The V and J genes are TRBV6-6 and TRBJ2-1; 8 bases line up with TRBD1. The CDR3 is made up of 15 amino acids. Per the germline V gene, CDR1 is MNHNY and CDR2 is SVGAGI (reference sequence). The V segment lost 7 bases and the J segment 4 bases; nucleotides outside the gene matches: 9. The CDR3 DNA reads as TGTGCCAGCACCACGGGGACAGGTAATTACAATGAGCAGTTCTTC. As protein: CASTTGTGNYNEQFF.

The gene calls are TRBV5-4 and TRBJ2-3; a weak D match, TRBD1 (6 bases). V shed 4 bases and J shed 6 bases, with 21 bases lying between them. Germline V gene sequence: CDR1 SGHNT, CDR2 YYREEE (reference sequence). CDR3 size: 16 residues. CDR3 sequence (DNA): TGTGCCAGCAGCCGAACAGGGTCCCCTCGGGGTGATACGCAGTATTTT. It is translated as CASSRTGSPRGDTQYF.

The CDR3 spells CASSPRIARTYEQYF. The DNA of the CDR3 is TGTGCCAGCAGCCCACGGATAGCGAGGACCTACGAGCAGTACTTC. V and J are TRBV9 and TRBJ2-7; tentative D call: TRBD2 (5 bases). Germline V gene lookup returns CDR1 SGDLS and CDR2 YYNGEE. The CDR3 is 15 residues long. With 4 bases removed from V and 2 bases from J, the gap between germline ends came to 16 bases.

The chain has TRBV19 and TRBJ2-1; D might be TRBD1 (5 bases). The CDR3 is made up of 16 amino acids. The germline V gene has CDR1 LNHDA and CDR2 SQIVND (reference sequence). V shed 7 bases and J shed 4 bases, with 20 bases lying between them. CDR3 sequence (DNA): TGTGCCAGTAAAGGAAGGGGCGGCCTCAAATACAATGAGCAGTTCTTC. It codes for CASKGRGGLKYNEQFF.

This chain uses TRBV5-8 with TRBJ2-7; perhaps TRBD2 as D (5 bases). Germline V CDR1 and CDR2: SGHTS, YDEGEE. The CDR3 covers 15 residues. V was clipped by 2 bases and J by 5 bases, with 17 bases between them. The DNA of the CDR3 is TGTGCCAGCAGCTTTTACGCCATTCGGGGTGACGAGCAGTACTTC. Protein sequence: CASSFYAIRGDEQYF.

The chain recombines TRBV10-1 with TRBJ2-3; D gene ambiguous. CDR1 WNHNN and CDR2 SYGVQD come from the germline V gene (reference sequence). The CDR3 sequence is 13 residues long. Between the trimmed V and J ends, which lost 5 bases and 1 base, there was a span of 7 bases. In DNA form, the CDR3 reads TGCGCCAGCAGTCGGCAGGGCACAGATACGCAGTATTTT. This codes for CASSRQGTDTQYF.

The V gene is TRBV25-1, the J gene TRBJ1-4, with D uncertain. The CDR3 has 13 amino acids. Germline V lookup: CDR1 MGHDK, CDR2 SYGVNS. V gave up 4 bases and J gave up 6 bases, with 9 bases separating them. The CDR3 sequence is CASSGLSYEKLFF. The CDR3 DNA is TGTGCCAGCAGTGGTCTAAGCTATGAAAAACTGTTTTTT.

The chain links TRBV11-2 to TRBJ1-5, with D unresolved. Between the trimmed V and J ends, which lost 0 bases and 1 base, there was a span of 7 bases. Per the germline V gene, CDR1 is SGHAT and CDR2 is FQNNGV. CDR3 length: 15 amino acids. The CDR3 is CASSLERVSNQPQHF. The CDR3 DNA is TGTGCCAGCAGCTTAGAGAGGGTCAGCAATCAGCCCCAGCATTTT.

The gene calls are TRBV7-3 and TRBJ2-2; no definite D call. Trimming removed 2 bases from V and 7 bases from J, with 8 bases in between. Germline values: CDR1 SGHTA, CDR2 FQGTGA. This CDR3 has 13 residues. The CDR3 loop reads CASSLGPVGELFF. The CDR3 DNA reads TGTGCCAGCAGCTTAGGTCCGGTCGGGGAGCTGTTTTTT. Full variable domain (remainder filled in from reference TRBV7-3 and TRBJ2-2): GAGVSQTPSNKVTEKGKYVELRCDPISGHTALYWYRQSLGQGPEFLIYFQGTGAADDSGLPNDRFFAVRPEGSVSTLKIQRTERGDSAVYLCASSLGPVGELFFGEGSRLTVL.

This chain's CDR3 is CASSLPGQTTEAFF. CDR3 DNA: TGTGCCAGCAGCTTACCCGGACAGACCACTGAAGCTTTCTTT. The gene calls are TRBV7-3 and TRBJ1-1; a weak D match, TRBD1 (6 bases). CDR1 is SGHTA, CDR2 FQGTGA, per germline. The CDR3 covers 14 residues. V dropped 2 bases and J dropped 4 bases, with 11 bases sitting between them.

The CDR3 bases are TGCGCCAGCAGCTTCTCTAGCGTGGGAGTCACCGGGGAGCTGTTTTTT. This encodes CASSFSSVGVTGELFF. The gene calls are TRBV5-1 and TRBJ2-2, with D possibly TRBD2 on 6 matching bases. Germline V lookup: CDR1 SGHRS, CDR2 YFSETQ. V dropped 2 bases and J dropped 4 bases, with 15 bases sitting between them. The CDR3 loop spans 16 amino acids.

V usage is TRBV3-1 (or the pseudogene TRBV3-2) and J usage is TRBJ2-1; 8 bases map to TRBD1. CDR1 LGHDT and CDR2 YNNKEL come from the germline V gene (reference sequence). The CDR3 contains 15 residues. Unmatched junction bases numbered 4, after V lost 2 bases and J lost 4 bases. The CDR3 region is CASSQQGAPYNEQFF. The CDR3 bases are TGTGCCAGCAGCCAACAGGGGGCCCCTTACAATGAGCAGTTCTTC.

The chain combines TRBV4-1 with TRBJ1-1; a possible D gene is TRBD1 (6 bases). The V gene lost 5 bases and the J gene lost 4 bases, with 17 bases spanning the gap. Germline V gene lookup returns CDR1 MGHRA and CDR2 YSYEKL. The CDR3 loop spans 15 amino acids. CDR3 in DNA: TGCGCCAGCAGCTTAGGGACCGAAGGGGGCACTGAAGCTTTCTTT. Protein product: CASSLGTEGGTEAFF.

Details on this clone: Relative to the germline gene, one junction end is altered; a read error may explain this. This sequence joins TRBV7-7 and TRBJ2-1; 8 nucleotides line up with TRBD2. The CDR3 extends over 14 amino acids. Germline loops: CDR1 SSHAT, CDR2 FNYEAQ (reference sequence). This chain's CDR3 is CASSPNPTSAEQFF. CDR3 DNA: TGTGCTAGCAGCCCGAACCCGACTAGCGCTGAGCAGTTCTTC.

The chain carries TRBV19 and TRBJ1-3; D remains ambiguous. CDR3 length: 14 amino acids. CDR1 is LNHDA and CDR2 is SQIVND in the germline V gene (reference sequence). Trimming removed 3 bases from V and 0 bases from J, with 6 bases in between. The CDR3 region is CASSIQSSGNTIYF. CDR3 DNA sequence: TGTGCCAGTAGTATTCAATCCTCTGGAAACACCATATATTTT.

The V gene is TRBV15, the J gene TRBJ2-3; 7 nucleotides line up with TRBD1. This CDR3 comprises 15 residues. The V and J ends lost 0 bases and 8 bases, in that order; junction bases with no gene match: 8. Germline lookup yields CDR1 LNHNV and CDR2 YYDKDF (reference sequence). The CDR3 bases are TGTGCCACCAGCAGAGATCAACAGGGGCCGGTTACGCAGTATTTT. It specifies CATSRDQQGPVTQYF.

The chain combines TRBV30 with TRBJ1-1; D remains unclear. Per germline, CDR1 GTSNPN and CDR2 SVGIG (reference sequence). Trimming shortened V by 0 bases and J by 3 bases, and 11 bases separated the two germline ends. The CDR3 totals 14 residues. CDR3 loop: CAWSVNHRDTEAFF. CDR3 DNA sequence: TGTGCCTGGAGTGTGAATCACCGAGACACTGAAGCTTTCTTT.